These 28 T cell receptor beta chains were sequenced from one sample in a study of response to subunit inactivated influenza vaccine. TCRdb ran MiXCR on the RT-PCR reads and lists one entry per CDR3 protein. Of about 700,000 distinct CDR3 sequences in the sample, about 14% are singletons; the top ten hold 6.5% to 8.5%. The material sequenced was PBMCs from blood, taken roughly 2 weeks before vaccination. The source of these receptors is a man between 45 and 60 years old who received an inactivated influenza vaccine.

This clonotype was seen a few times. This sequence joins TRBV6-5 and TRBJ2-7; 8 bases are a match to TRBD1. This CDR3 is built from 15 residues. The trim removed 4 bases at V and 5 bases at J, leaving 10 bases unmatched. CDR1 and CDR2 from the germline V gene are MNHEY and SVGAGI. The chain's CDR3 is CASSSPTRTGNEQYF. CDR3 bases: TGTGCCAGCAGTTCCCCCACTAGGACAGGGAACGAGCAGTACTTC.

In its sample, this clonotype was seen a few times. J is TRBJ2-5 and V is TRBV5-1; 11 nucleotides agree with TRBD1. Germline V gives CDR1 SGHRS, CDR2 YFSETQ. The length of the CDR3 is 15 residues. V was pared by 7 bases and J by 4 bases, with 9 bases of the junction left unmatched. DNA for the CDR3: TGCGCCAGCTGGGTTGACGGACAGGGGGCAGAGACCCAGTACTTC. Protein product: CASWVDGQGAETQYF.

This clonotype was detected only a few times. The rearrangement links TRBV29-1 to TRBJ1-5; D gene ambiguous. Germline V gene lookup returns CDR1 SQVTM and CDR2 ANQGSEA. Deletions cut 4 bases from V and 0 bases from J, with 10 bases between. The CDR3 is made up of 14 amino acids. This CDR3 reads CSVAVTNSNQPQHF. The CDR3 bases are TGCAGCGTTGCGGTCACTAATAGCAATCAGCCCCAGCATTTT.

V is TRBV7-2 and J is TRBJ2-7; 12 bases are a match to TRBD1. This CDR3 is built from 18 residues. Germline V gene sequence: CDR1 SGHTA, CDR2 FQGNSA. J gave up 3 bases and V 1 base, and 10 bases lay outside the gene matches. This CDR3 reads CASSLGWRGTGGNYEQYF. CDR3 nucleotides: TGTGCCAGCAGCTTAGGCTGGAGGGGGACAGGGGGCAACTACGAGCAGTACTTC.

This sequence joins TRBV24-1 and TRBJ2-3, with a weak D call TRBD2 (5 bases). Trimming took off 1 base at V and 5 bases at J, with 6 bases between the two ends. CDR3 size: 13 residues. Germline-derived CDR1 and CDR2 are KGHDR and SFDVKD. The CDR3 reads CATSDFAGDTQYF. In DNA form, the CDR3 reads TGTGCCACCAGTGATTTTGCGGGAGATACGCAGTATTTT.

This clonotype appeared a few times. V and J are TRBV12-3 or TRBV12-4 and TRBJ2-2, with no clear D. With 3 bases removed from V and 4 bases from J, the gap between germline ends came to 12 bases. This CDR3 spans 15 amino acids. The CDR3 region has the DNA TGTGCCAGCAGTTTTTTCATAGCAGGCACCGGGGAGCTGTTTTTT. This encodes CASSFFIAGTGELFF.

This clonotype has more than one count but fewer than ten. The V call is TRBV11-2, the J call TRBJ2-1; 9 bases line up with TRBD1. V was clipped by 5 bases and J by 10 bases; unmatched bases: 18. The CDR3 is 17 amino acids. The germline V gene has CDR1 SGHAT and CDR2 FQNNGV. CDR3 nucleotide sequence: TGTGCCAGCAGCCCATCGAATAACCGGGACAGGGCATGGGAGCAGTTCTTC. It translates to CASSPSNNRDRAWEQFF.

This clonotype was counted between two and nine times. The chain couples TRBV12-5 to TRBJ2-1; 9 bases agree with TRBD1. The V segment lost 2 bases and the J segment 5 bases; nucleotides outside the gene matches: 7. The CDR3 totals 16 residues. Germline V gene lookup returns CDR1 LGHNT and CDR2 FRNRAP. The CDR3 loop is CASGLNRGLSNNEQFF. CDR3 nucleotide sequence: TGTGCTAGTGGTTTGAACAGGGGGCTTTCTAACAATGAGCAGTTCTTC.

This chain connects TRBV5-1 to TRBJ2-5; D is unresolved. CDR3 length: 15 residues. CDR1 is SGHRS, CDR2 YFSETQ, per germline. Trimming removed 0 bases from V and 2 bases from J, with 11 bases in between. As DNA, the CDR3 is TGCGCCAGCAGCTTGGCCACAGCAGTTCAAGAGACCCAGTACTTC. Translating it yields CASSLATAVQETQYF.

This clonotype was picked up many times. CDR3 region: CASSPGLAGYEQYF. The DNA of the CDR3 is TGTGCCAGCAGCCCAGGACTAGCGGGATACGAGCAGTACTTC. This chain joins TRBV18 and TRBJ2-7; 12 nucleotides align to TRBD2. CDR1 is KGHSH and CDR2 is LQKENI in the germline V gene. The CDR3 has 14 residues. The V segment lost 8 bases and the J segment 4 bases; nucleotides outside the gene matches: 6.

This clonotype was detected a few times. The chain links TRBV12-3 or TRBV12-4 to TRBJ2-2; no clear D gene. The CDR3 has 13 amino acids. Between the trimmed V and J ends, which lost 3 bases and 7 bases, there was a span of 9 bases. Here the CDR3 reads CASSFGTSGELFF. CDR3 in DNA: TGTGCCAGCAGTTTTGGAACGAGCGGGGAGCTGTTTTTT.

The chain has TRBV7-2 and TRBJ2-1; TRBD1 matches 9 bases. The CDR3 spans 15 residues. With V trimmed by 2 bases and J by 3 bases, 2 bases remained unmatched. Germline V gene data show CDR1 as SGHTA and CDR2 as FQGNSA. The DNA for the CDR3 is TGTGCCAGCAGCTTAAGGGACAGGGTCTACAATGAGCAGTTCTTC. The encoded protein is CASSLRDRVYNEQFF.

This clonotype was detected ten times or more. The chain is built from TRBV7-6 and TRBJ2-1, with 9 bases lining up with TRBD1. This CDR3 region has 15 residues. Germline lookup yields CDR1 SGHVS and CDR2 FNYEAQ. J gave up 5 bases and V 5 bases, and 7 bases lay outside the gene matches. The CDR3 region has the DNA TGTGCCAGCAGCCTGGGACAGGGATCGAACAATGAGCAGTTCTTC. Amino acids: CASSLGQGSNNEQFF.

The rearrangement links TRBV2 to TRBJ2-2, with TRBD1 matching over 10 bases. This CDR3 is built from 13 residues. Germline lookup yields CDR1 SNHLY and CDR2 FYNNEI. V dropped 8 bases and J dropped 7; count of bases not matched to a gene: 4. CDR3 bases: TGTGCCAGCGGGACAGGGGAGGGCGGGGAGCTGTTTTTT. Protein sequence: CASGTGEGGELFF.

This clonotype has a handful of counts. The chain combines TRBV20-1 with TRBJ2-7; possibly TRBD2 for D (5 bases). The CDR3 runs to 12 residues. With 1 base removed from V and 5 bases from J, the gap between germline ends came to 9 bases. Per the germline V gene, CDR1 is DFQATT and CDR2 is SNEGSKA (reference sequence). The CDR3 spells CSARGLADEQYF. The CDR3 nucleotides are TGCAGTGCTAGAGGGCTAGCCGACGAGCAGTACTTC.

This chain links TRBV3-1 with TRBJ2-7; 11 nucleotides agree with TRBD2. V was clipped by 4 bases and J by 7 bases; unmatched bases: 9. Germline assignment: CDR1 LGHDT and CDR2 YNNKEL (reference sequence). The CDR3 totals 15 residues. CDR3 DNA: TGTGCCAGCAGCCCAACTAGCGGGAGTCGTGGAGAGCAGTACTTC. Its protein is CASSPTSGSRGEQYF.

There are a few counts of this clonotype. The gene calls are TRBV9 and TRBJ2-7; 8 nucleotides agree with TRBD2. Germline V gene lookup returns CDR1 SGDLS and CDR2 YYNGEE. The CDR3 sequence is 13 residues long. V shed 6 bases and J 2 bases; nucleotides not matched to a gene: 4. In DNA, the CDR3 is TGTGCCAGCAATTCGGGAGGGCCCTACGAGCAGTACTTC. Protein product: CASNSGGPYEQYF.

This clonotype was detected ten times or more. The rearrangement links TRBV6-1 to TRBJ1-3; no firm D call. CDR1 is MNHNS, CDR2 SASEGT, per germline. The germline V and J ends were trimmed by 7 bases and 0 bases, with 10 bases remaining between them. This CDR3 has 14 residues. The CDR3 sequence: CASMSLSSGNTIYF. CDR3 sequence (DNA): TGTGCCAGCATGAGCCTGAGCTCTGGAAACACCATATATTTT.

This clonotype was seen only a few times. The chain couples TRBV27 to TRBJ2-7, with 10 bases that match TRBD1. The junction had 10 bases not matched to a gene; V was cut back by 5 bases and J by 6 bases. Germline CDR1 is MNHEY and CDR2 is SMNVEV (reference sequence). This CDR3 is 15 amino acids long. CDR3 sequence (DNA): TGTGCCAGCAGTCTTTGGGGACAGGGGATAACCGAGCAGTACTTC. Translated: CASSLWGQGITEQYF.

This clonotype was seen a few times. CDR3 residues: CASSLPLPGGPNQYQETQYF. CDR3 sequence (DNA): TGTGCCAGCAGCTTACCCCTACCGGGAGGGCCAAATCAGTACCAAGAGACCCAGTACTTC. The chain employs TRBV11-1 and TRBJ2-5; 8 nucleotides agree with TRBD2. V was clipped by 2 bases and J by 0 bases; unmatched bases: 17. The CDR3 consists of 20 residues. Germline assignment: CDR1 SGHAT and CDR2 FQDESV (reference sequence).

This clonotype has at least ten counts. The V gene is TRBV5-1, the J gene TRBJ1-1, with 7 bases lining up with TRBD1. The germline V gene encodes CDR1 SGHRS and CDR2 YFSETQ. V shed 4 bases and J 12 bases; nucleotides not matched to a gene: 9. The CDR3 is 12 amino acids. CDR3 residues: CASSGDSPIPFF. CDR3 bases: TGCGCCAGCAGCGGGGACAGTCCGATCCCTTTCTTT.

This chain joins TRBV5-6 and TRBJ2-1; a weak D match, TRBD2 (6 bases). Germline CDR1 and CDR2: SGHDT and YYEEEE. Trimming removed 4 bases from V and 9 bases from J, with 20 bases in between. This CDR3 region has 15 residues. The CDR3 DNA reads as TGTGCCAGCAGCCCCGGGCGGGGCCGACGGTTTGAGCAGTTCTTC. Translation: CASSPGRGRRFEQFF.

This clonotype was detected a few times. The rearrangement links TRBV20-1 to TRBJ1-2, with 9 bases lining up with TRBD1. CDR3 size: 12 residues. The germline V gene has CDR1 DFQATT and CDR2 SNEGSKA (reference sequence). The chain's CDR3 is CTFRTGAYGYTF. CDR3 bases: TGCACCTTTCGGACAGGGGCCTATGGCTACACCTTC.

This clonotype was counted between two and nine times. This chain joins TRBV12-3 or TRBV12-4 and TRBJ2-2; D is unresolved. Trimming took 1 base from V and 4 from J, leaving 7 bases between them. The CDR3 consists of 14 residues. The CDR3 loop is CASSLEQITGELFF. The CDR3 region has the DNA TGTGCCAGCAGTTTAGAACAGATCACCGGGGAGCTGTTTTTT.

As concerns this clonotype: The CDR3 does not close with the conserved phenylalanine or tryptophan, likely indicating a read error. The limits of the CDR3 on the DNA are not certain, so only TCRdb's listed CDR3 is given. The chain carries TRBV21-1 and TRBJ2-7; TRBD2, the D gene given by the table, was not confirmed from the DNA. TRBV21-1 is assigned pseudogene status. A total of 17 residues make up the CDR3, ends included. CDR3: CASNSYPSEGKAYEQYL.

This clonotype was found many times. The rearrangement uses TRBV10-3 and TRBJ2-6; TRBD2 might be the D (6 bases). Germline V gene sequence: CDR1 ENHRY, CDR2 SYGVKD. The CDR3 has 15 residues. The germline V and J ends were trimmed by 11 bases and 0 bases, with 14 bases remaining between them. The CDR3 DNA reads as TGTGCCTCACGGGACTCCGTCTCTGGGGCCAACGTCCTGACTTTC. Amino acids: CASRDSVSGANVLTF.

This clonotype was seen a few times. The V gene is TRBV28, the J gene TRBJ2-2; D is unresolved. This CDR3 has 16 amino acids. From germline, CDR1 is MDHEN and CDR2 SYDVKM. Between the trimmed V and J ends, which lost 5 bases and 4 bases, there was a span of 17 bases. CDR3 in amino acids: CASSAGMKSVTGELFF. Written as DNA, the CDR3 is TGTGCCAGCAGTGCTGGGATGAAGTCAGTCACCGGGGAGCTGTTTTTT.

This clonotype was seen more than once but under ten times. This chain links TRBV6-1 with TRBJ2-7, with D maybe TRBD2 (6 bases). CDR1 and CDR2 from the germline V gene are MNHNS and SASEGT. This CDR3 is 16 amino acids long. V shed 7 bases and J shed 3 bases, with 22 bases lying between them. The CDR3 DNA is TGTGCCAGCAACCCCGGGGTAGCGGAGACAATCTACGAGCAGTACTTC. This translates into CASNPGVAETIYEQYF.